The present T cell receptor (beta chain) was sequenced within a study of cytomegalovirus exposure and HLA in healthy donors. Study overall: The 120 or so validation repertoires, a later analysis reported, used the same platform as the approximately 700 first-cohort repertoires.

Trimming left V 3 bases short and J 4 bases short, with 12 bases between. CDR1 is KGHSH and CDR2 is LQKENI in the germline V gene. This CDR3 is built from 15 residues. TCRdb's table, derived via immunoSEQ multiplex PCR, lists solely in-frame clones and lacks some. The sample records about 60,000 clones, almost 97% being singletons. In the case of this clone: The target antigen is unknown.

Study observations and caveats: The listing of approximately 160 TCR beta chains classed them as cytomegalovirus-associated.

This receptor was identified in a woman aged 18-35 years in good health and CMV-seronegative. What was sequenced was PBMCs. J is TRBJ2-2 and V is TRBV18; a weak D match, TRBD1 (5 bases). The CDR3 bases are TGTGCCAGCTCACCGGGGCCAGCTGCCACCGGGGAGCTGTTTTTT. This encodes CASSPGPAATGELFF. The whole variable domain, filled in from reference TRBV18 and TRBJ2-2, reads NAGVMQNPRHLVRRRGQEARLRCSPMKGHSHVYWYRQLPEEGLKFMVYLQKENIIDESGMPKERFSAEFPKEGPSILRIQQVVRGDSAAYFCASSPGPAATGELFFGEGSRLTVL.